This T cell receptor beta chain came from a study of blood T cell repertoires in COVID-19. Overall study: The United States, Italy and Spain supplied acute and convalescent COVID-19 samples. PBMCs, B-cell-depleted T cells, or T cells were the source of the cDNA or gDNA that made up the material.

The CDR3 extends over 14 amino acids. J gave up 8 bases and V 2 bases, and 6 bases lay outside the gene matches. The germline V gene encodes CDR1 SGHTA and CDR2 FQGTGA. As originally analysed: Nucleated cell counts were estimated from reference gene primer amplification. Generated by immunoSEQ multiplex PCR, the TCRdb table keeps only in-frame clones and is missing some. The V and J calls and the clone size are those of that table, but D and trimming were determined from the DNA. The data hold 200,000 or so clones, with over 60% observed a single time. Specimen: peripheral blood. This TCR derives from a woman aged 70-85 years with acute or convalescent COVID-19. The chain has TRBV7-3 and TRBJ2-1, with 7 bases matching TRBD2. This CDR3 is CASSLLREVDEQFF. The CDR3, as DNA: TGTGCCAGCAGCTTACTACGGGAGGTCGATGAGCAGTTCTTC.